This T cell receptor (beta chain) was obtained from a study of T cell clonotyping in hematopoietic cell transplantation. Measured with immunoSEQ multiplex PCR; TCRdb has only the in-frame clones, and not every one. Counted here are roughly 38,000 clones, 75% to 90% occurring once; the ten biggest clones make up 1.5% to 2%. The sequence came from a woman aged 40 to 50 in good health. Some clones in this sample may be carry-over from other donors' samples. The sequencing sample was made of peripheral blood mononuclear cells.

The CDR3 here is CASSGGRRGYTF. DNA for the CDR3: TGTGCCAGCAGCGGCGGGAGACGCGGCTACACCTTC. V usage is TRBV9 and J usage is TRBJ1-2; D gene unclear. Trimming stripped 3 bases from V and 8 bases from J, with 11 bases between. This CDR3 comprises 12 residues. Germline-derived CDR1 and CDR2 are SGDLS and YYNGEE.